This TCR beta chain came from a study of blood T cells in healthy people across ages. Findings and caveats of the study: Aged donors had fewer naive CD4+ cells and lower diversity than long-lived donors.

This clonotype was found a few times. Antigen specificity is unknown. The CDR3 has 15 amino acids. V lost 1 base, J lost 5 bases, and 4 bases stayed unmatched. Looked up from germline, CDR1 is DFQATT and CDR2 is SNEGSKA (reference sequence). A sample-barcoded 5' primer and a J-beta primer mix were used in a second PCR of about 7 to 12 cycles. Using its own MiXCR run on the 5' RACE reads, TCRdb lists one record per CDR3 protein. The table shows hundreds of thousands of distinct CDR3 sequences, with under 25% occurring only once. The chain employs TRBV20-1 and TRBJ2-2; 10 bases fit TRBD2. The receptor was isolated from a man in his 70s in good health. Sequencing input: blood. CDR3 residues: CSARVTSGKTGELFF. The CDR3 DNA reads TGCAGTGCTAGAGTCACTAGCGGGAAAACCGGGGAGCTGTTTTTT.